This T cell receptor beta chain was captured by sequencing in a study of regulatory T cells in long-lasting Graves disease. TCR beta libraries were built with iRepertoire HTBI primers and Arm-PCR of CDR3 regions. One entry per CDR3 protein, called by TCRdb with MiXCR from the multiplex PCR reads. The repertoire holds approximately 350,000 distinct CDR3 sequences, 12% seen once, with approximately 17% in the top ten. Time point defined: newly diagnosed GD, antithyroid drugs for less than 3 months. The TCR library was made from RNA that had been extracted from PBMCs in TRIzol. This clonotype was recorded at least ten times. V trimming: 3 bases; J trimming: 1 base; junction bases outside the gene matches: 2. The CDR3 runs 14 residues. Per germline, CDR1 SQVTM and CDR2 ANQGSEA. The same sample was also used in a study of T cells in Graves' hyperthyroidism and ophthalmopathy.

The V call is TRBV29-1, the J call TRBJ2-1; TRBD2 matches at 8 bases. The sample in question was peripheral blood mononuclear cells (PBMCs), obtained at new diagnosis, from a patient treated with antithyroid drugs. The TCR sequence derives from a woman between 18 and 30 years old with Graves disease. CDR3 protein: CSVDLAGSYNEQFF. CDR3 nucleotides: TGCAGCGTTGATTTAGCGGGGTCCTACAATGAGCAGTTCTTC.